This paragraph covers one TCR beta chain sequence. The source of the sample is a study of control samples from healthy donors and cancer patients. The V gene's germline CDR1 is PRHDT and CDR2 FYEKMQ (reference sequence). V was pared by 4 bases and J by 0 bases, with 7 bases of the junction left unmatched. The CDR3 spans 16 residues. Profiled with immunoSEQ multiplex PCR; TCRdb holds only in-frame clones, not every one. Of about 70,000 clones listed, around four fifths are singletons. This rearrangement joins TRBV13 to TRBJ2-3, with TRBD1 matching 7 bases. The TCR comes from a woman aged 45-65 years with lung cancer. The sample taken for sequencing was PBMCs. The CDR3 DNA follows: TGTGCCAGCAGCTCACAGGGGCCCCTTAGCACAGATACGCAGTATTTT. This sequence encodes CASSSQGPLSTDTQYF. The entire variable domain, with the rest obtained from reference TRBV13 and TRBJ2-3, is as follows: AAGVIQSPRHLIKEKRETATLKCYPIPRHDTVYWYQQGPGQDPQFLISFYEKMQSDKGSIPDRFSAQQFSDYHSELNMSSLELGDSALYFCASSSQGPLSTDTQYFGPGTRLTVL.